This T cell receptor (beta chain) was documented in a study of T cell repertoires in cytomegalovirus infection. Study at large: Indications of both CMV infection and matching HLA type were provided by public TCR beta signatures.

Study-wide findings and caveats: In two of eight donors, the top clonotype was HLA-C-restricted CMV-specific. Using cumulative public TCR beta family frequency, the authors identified those who carried CMV together with the relevant HLA.

V was pared by 1 base and J by 6 bases, with 13 bases of the junction left unmatched. The CDR3 runs to 20 residues. TCRdb processed the reads anew with MiXCR; each CDR3 protein has one entry. The data hold 500,000 or so distinct CDR3 sequences, with approximately 15% observed a single time. This clonotype was counted many times. What it binds is unknown. This chain links TRBV12-3 or TRBV12-4 with TRBJ2-1, with TRBD2 matching 15 bases. This TCR was sampled from a human donor in good health (CMV status not recorded). Some clones in this sample may be carry-over from other donors' samples. Material for sequencing was CD8+ T cells from PBMCs. In DNA, the CDR3 is TGTGCCAGCAGTTTAGGTCTAGGACTAGCGGGAGGGCCGGAGATCAATGAGCAGTTCTTC. Translated, it gives CASSLGLGLAGGPEINEQFF.